Listed below are T cell receptor beta chains from one sample, sequenced in a study of regulatory T cells in long-lasting Graves disease. TCRdb re-analysed the multiplex PCR reads in MiXCR, keeping a single row per CDR3 protein. The data contain 400,000 to 500,000 distinct CDR3 sequences, about 20% of them singletons. This material consisted of peripheral blood mononuclear cells (PBMCs), taken when the disease was refractory, from a patient treated with antithyroid drugs. Receptor source: a female donor with Graves disease. The CDR3 runs from the conserved cysteine through the conserved F or W. The D gene is left open where the match is weak. Expanded clones are given a class, and other clones once, few, many or no size at all.

>-|TRBV5-1|TRBD1|TRBJ2-2
CASRSARQGRTGELFF
TGCGCCAGCAGGTCGGCGAGACAGGGTCGCACCGGGGAGCTGTTTTTT
>many|TRBV10-3|TRBD1|TRBJ2-5
CAISGQGETQYF
TGTGCCATCAGTGGACAGGGGGAGACCCAGTACTTC
>-|TRBV2|TRBD2|TRBJ2-1
CASNGGRADEQFF
TGTGCCAGCAATGGCGGGAGGGCGGATGAGCAGTTCTTC
>many|TRBV10-3|-|TRBJ2-7
CAISEVGSTYEQYF
TGTGCCATCAGTGAGGTCGGCAGTACCTACGAGCAGTACTTC
>few|TRBV19|-|TRBJ1-5
CASTPLGSNQPQHF
TGTGCCAGTACCCCCTTAGGGAGCAATCAGCCCCAGCATTTT
>many|TRBV29-1|TRBD1|TRBJ2-5
CSVEGQGFYF
TGCAGCGTTGAAGGACAGGGCTTCTACTTC
>many|TRBV30|-|TRBJ2-5
CAWSVRGNQETQYF
TGTGCCTGGAGTGTTCGGGGGAACCAAGAGACCCAGTACTTC
>many|TRBV29-1|-|TRBJ1-5
CSACEADNQPQHF
TGCAGCGCGTGCGAGGCCGACAATCAGCCCCAGCATTTT
>many|TRBV27|TRBD2|TRBJ2-7
CASSLFGGRAYEQYF
TGTGCCAGCAGTTTATTTGGCGGGAGGGCTTACGAGCAGTACTTC
>-|TRBV20-1|TRBD2|TRBJ2-5
CSARDLGGRARETQYF
TGCAGTGCTAGAGATCTCGGCGGGAGGGCCCGAGAGACCCAGTACTTC
>-|TRBV5-6|TRBD2|TRBJ2-1
CASSLALAGGEFEQFF
TGTGCCAGCAGCTTGGCCCTAGCGGGAGGGGAGTTTGAGCAGTTCTTC
>-|TRBV29-1|TRBD1|TRBJ2-5
CSDRTGRGTQYF
TGCAGCGACCGGACAGGGCGGGGGACCCAGTACTTC
>many|TRBV20-1|-|TRBJ2-7
CSASHTHSYEQYF
TGCAGTGCTAGTCACACCCACTCCTACGAGCAGTACTTC
>-|TRBV10-3|-|TRBJ2-5
CAVSGGETQYF
TGTGCCGTCAGTGGAGGGGAGACCCAGTACTTC
>many|TRBV18|TRBD1|TRBJ2-4
CASSPAYRGGKNIQYF
TGTGCCAGCTCACCGGCATACAGGGGTGGCAAAAACATTCAGTACTTC
>many|TRBV7-2|-|TRBJ1-2
CASSFDRSMRNYGYTF
TGTGCCAGCAGCTTCGATCGGAGCATGAGGAACTATGGCTACACCTTC
>many|TRBV2|TRBD2|TRBJ2-2
CASTLADGELFF
TGTGCCAGCACCCTAGCGGACGGGGAGCTGTTTTTT
>many|TRBV11-3|TRBD2|TRBJ2-7
CASSRGDEEQYF
TGTGCCAGCAGCCGGGGGGACGAAGAGCAGTACTTC
>many|TRBV12-5|TRBD1|TRBJ1-2
CASGMDRGWRGYTF
TGTGCTAGTGGTATGGACAGGGGGTGGCGTGGCTACACCTTC
>many|TRBV6-2/TRBV6-3|TRBD1|TRBJ2-7
CASSQLNPTGFHEQYF
TGTGCCAGCAGTCAACTTAACCCGACAGGGTTCCACGAGCAGTACTTC
>-|TRBV6-1|TRBD2|TRBJ2-2
CASSDRLAGGVLNTGELFF
TGTGCCAGCAGTGATAGGCTAGCGGGAGGGGTTTTGAACACCGGGGAGCTGTTTTTT
>few|TRBV4-1|-|TRBJ1-2
CASRLQPGTVNYGYTF
TGCGCCAGCAGACTCCAACCGGGAACGGTGAACTATGGCTACACCTTC
>-|TRBV24-1|-|TRBJ2-2
CATSALGALPGELFF
TGTGCCACCAGTGCCCTAGGGGCCCTTCCCGGGGAGCTGTTTTTT
>few|TRBV19|-|TRBJ1-5
CASSWGQRANQPQHF
TGTGCCAGTAGTTGGGGCCAGAGGGCTAATCAGCCCCAGCATTTT
>-|TRBV7-2|-|TRBJ1-1
CASSLFSAGTAEAFF
TGTGCCAGCAGCTTATTTTCCGCAGGGACCGCTGAAGCTTTCTTT
>few|TRBV20-1|-|TRBJ1-1
CSAKGTQMIPEAFF
TGCAGTGCTAAGGGCACCCAGATGATCCCTGAAGCTTTCTTT
>many|TRBV2|TRBD1|TRBJ1-2
CASSANRGSGYTF
TGTGCCAGCAGTGCTAACAGGGGATCTGGCTACACCTTC
>many|TRBV2|-|TRBJ2-7
CASSPLRVPYEQYF
TGTGCCAGCAGTCCGCTGCGCGTACCCTACGAGCAGTACTTC
>-|TRBV28|-|TRBJ1-5
CASSSTYSNQPQHF
TGTGCCAGCAGTTCCACATATAGCAATCAGCCCCAGCATTTT
>few|TRBV28|TRBD2|TRBJ2-2
CASSLPIIGLVTGELFF
TGTGCCAGCAGTTTACCCATAATCGGACTAGTCACCGGGGAGCTGTTTTTT
>-|TRBV7-2|-|TRBJ2-2
CASSLPLPGLQNPNTGELFF
TGTGCCAGCAGCCTCCCTCTACCGGGACTGCAAAATCCGAACACCGGGGAGCTGTTTTTT
>-|TRBV7-8|-|TRBJ2-5
CASSSGGTSETQYF
TGTGCCAGCAGCTCCGGAGGGACCTCAGAGACCCAGTACTTC
>many|TRBV2|-|TRBJ2-7
CASFDGSYEQYF
TGTGCCAGCTTTGACGGCTCCTACGAGCAGTACTTC
>few|TRBV20-1|TRBD1|TRBJ1-1
CSANGQGRTEAFF
TGCAGTGCTAATGGACAGGGGCGGACTGAAGCTTTCTTT
>few|TRBV5-6|-|TRBJ2-7
CASSPGVLNYEQYF
TGTGCCAGCAGCCCCGGTGTCTTGAACTACGAGCAGTACTTC
>medium-sized|TRBV2|-|TRBJ2-5
CASSDSELETQYF
TGTGCCAGCAGTGATTCTGAACTTGAGACCCAGTACTTC
>many|TRBV12-5|-|TRBJ2-7
CASASSGNYEQYF
TGTGCTAGTGCCTCCTCCGGAAACTACGAGCAGTACTTC
>many|TRBV28|-|TRBJ2-7
CASSLFSPTGLPEQYF
TGTGCCAGCAGTTTATTTTCCCCGACAGGTCTGCCCGAGCAGTACTTC
>many|TRBV16|-|TRBJ1-1
CASSQWSGWHTEAFF
TGTGCCAGCAGCCAATGGTCGGGATGGCACACTGAAGCTTTCTTT
>many|TRBV11-2|-|TRBJ2-5
CASSSRTTGWETQYF
TGTGCCAGCAGCTCCAGGACTACTGGTTGGGAGACCCAGTACTTC
>many|TRBV5-1|-|TRBJ2-7
CASSRETGLEQYF
TGCGCCAGCAGCCGGGAAACAGGCTTGGAGCAGTACTTC
>few|TRBV29-1|-|TRBJ1-1
CSVDREAFF
TGCAGCGTCGACAGAGAAGCTTTCTTT
>-|TRBV6-2/TRBV6-3|-|TRBJ2-7
CASSYSTQRNSYEQYF
TGTGCCAGCAGTTACTCGACGCAGCGCAACTCCTACGAGCAGTACTTC
>-|TRBV19|-|TRBJ1-2
CASSVNPGILYGYTF
TGTGCCAGTAGTGTGAACCCCGGGATTCTCTATGGCTACACCTTC
>-|TRBV19|-|TRBJ1-1
CASSLRGPKNTEAFF
TGTGCCAGTAGTCTCCGGGGGCCGAAGAACACTGAAGCTTTCTTT
>few|TRBV5-5|TRBD1|TRBJ1-1
CASSLLGQGAYTEAFF
TGTGCCAGCAGCTTGCTGGGACAGGGGGCTTACACTGAAGCTTTCTTT
>-|TRBV4-3|-|TRBJ2-1
CASSQEDSGVTYNEQFF
TGCGCCAGCAGCCAAGAGGACTCGGGCGTCACCTACAATGAGCAGTTCTTC
>-|TRBV5-1|TRBD2|TRBJ2-2
CASSLAKTSGISGELFF
TGCGCCAGCAGCTTGGCCAAGACTAGCGGGATTTCCGGGGAGCTGTTTTTT
>-|TRBV5-1|TRBD2|TRBJ2-2
CASSRLGTSGTGELFF
TGCGCCAGCAGCCGACTGGGGACTAGCGGGACCGGGGAGCTGTTTTTT
>many|TRBV6-1|-|TRBJ2-7
CASSDRATRAYEQYF
TGTGCCAGCAGTGATCGTGCGACTAGGGCTTACGAGCAGTACTTC
>once|TRBV5-4|-|TRBJ2-1
CASLNSDFRDNEQFF
TGTGCCAGCTTAAATTCGGACTTCAGGGACAATGAGCAGTTCTTC
>-|TRBV6-2/TRBV6-3|-|TRBJ1-2
CASSYQAGTSYGYTF
TGTGCCAGCAGTTACCAGGCCGGGACAAGTTACGGCTACACCTTC
>-|TRBV2|TRBD2|TRBJ2-1
CASSGGRAPEQFF
TGTGCCAGCAGTGGCGGGAGGGCCCCTGAGCAGTTCTTC